This TCR beta chain was recovered during a study of T cells in Graves' hyperthyroidism and ophthalmopathy. Regarding the study as a whole: Ophthalmopathy and stable hyperthyroidism were told apart by a 13 V-J model. Blood samples included most of the expanded thyroid clonotypes exceeding 0.001.

The CDR3 length is 18 residues. V was pared by 4 bases and J by 4 bases, with 22 bases between. Germline V gene lookup returns CDR1 KGHDR and CDR2 SFDVKD. Those with hyperthyroidism were 18 to 65 years old, newly diagnosed, and ill for under 2 months. Reasons for excluding patients were uncontrolled infection, other autoimmune disease, pregnancy or lactation. From RNA transcripts, TCR beta CDR3 regions were amplified. Using the HTBI primer set, a first-round RT-PCR was run on the TCR CDR3. TCRdb used MiXCR to reprocess the multiplex PCR reads, holding one entry per CDR3 protein. The sample shows a few hundred thousand distinct CDR3 sequences, more than 45% of them seen only once. As concerns this clonotype: Its matching antigen is unknown.

Material for sequencing was peripheral blood or thyroid tissue (not recorded which). This clonotype originated in a woman aged 18-35 years with Graves' hyperthyroidism. The genes are TRBV24-1 and TRBJ2-1, with D hard to call. CDR3 protein: CATSDYDEWGSGYNEQFF. CDR3 nucleotides: TGTGCCACCAGTGACTACGATGAGTGGGGTAGTGGTTACAATGAGCAGTTCTTC.